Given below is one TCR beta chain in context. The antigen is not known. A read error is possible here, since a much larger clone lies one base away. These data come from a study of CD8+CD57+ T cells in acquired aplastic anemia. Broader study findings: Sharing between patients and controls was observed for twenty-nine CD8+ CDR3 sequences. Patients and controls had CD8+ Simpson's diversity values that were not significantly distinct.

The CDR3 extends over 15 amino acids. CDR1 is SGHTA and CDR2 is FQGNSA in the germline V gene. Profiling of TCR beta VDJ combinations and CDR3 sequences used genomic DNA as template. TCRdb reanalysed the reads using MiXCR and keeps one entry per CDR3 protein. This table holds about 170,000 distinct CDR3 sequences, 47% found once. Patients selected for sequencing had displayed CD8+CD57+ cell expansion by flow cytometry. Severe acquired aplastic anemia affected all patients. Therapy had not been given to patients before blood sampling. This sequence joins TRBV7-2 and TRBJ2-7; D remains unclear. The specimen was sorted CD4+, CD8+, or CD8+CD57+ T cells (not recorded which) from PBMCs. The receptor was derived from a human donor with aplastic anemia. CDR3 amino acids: CAGSLEASRGNEQYF. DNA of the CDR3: TGTGCCGGCAGCTTAGAGGCCAGCCGAGGCAACGAGCAGTACTTC.